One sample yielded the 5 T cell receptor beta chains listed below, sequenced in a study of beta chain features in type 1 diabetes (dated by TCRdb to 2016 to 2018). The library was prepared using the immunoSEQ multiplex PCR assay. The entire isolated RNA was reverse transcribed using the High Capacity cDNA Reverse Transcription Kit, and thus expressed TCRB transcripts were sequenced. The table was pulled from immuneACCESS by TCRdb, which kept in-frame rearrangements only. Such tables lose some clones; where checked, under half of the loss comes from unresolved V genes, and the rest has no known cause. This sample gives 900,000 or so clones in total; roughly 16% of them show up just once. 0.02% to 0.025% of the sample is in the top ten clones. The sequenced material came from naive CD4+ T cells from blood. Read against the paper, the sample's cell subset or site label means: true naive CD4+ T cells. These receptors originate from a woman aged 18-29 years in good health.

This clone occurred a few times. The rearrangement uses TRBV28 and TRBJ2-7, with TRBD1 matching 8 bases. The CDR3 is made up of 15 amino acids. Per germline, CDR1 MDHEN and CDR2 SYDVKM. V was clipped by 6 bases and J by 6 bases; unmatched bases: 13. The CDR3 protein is CASSSSGQGAGEQYF. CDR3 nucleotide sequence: TGTGCCAGCAGCTCGTCGGGGCAGGGGGCTGGCGAGCAGTACTTC.

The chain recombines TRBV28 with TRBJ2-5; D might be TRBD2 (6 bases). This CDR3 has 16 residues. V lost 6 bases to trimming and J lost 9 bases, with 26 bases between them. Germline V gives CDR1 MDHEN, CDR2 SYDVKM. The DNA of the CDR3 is TGTGCCAGCAGAGACTCATCCGGGACCCTCCGCGGGGCCCAGTACTTC. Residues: CASRDSSGTLRGAQYF.

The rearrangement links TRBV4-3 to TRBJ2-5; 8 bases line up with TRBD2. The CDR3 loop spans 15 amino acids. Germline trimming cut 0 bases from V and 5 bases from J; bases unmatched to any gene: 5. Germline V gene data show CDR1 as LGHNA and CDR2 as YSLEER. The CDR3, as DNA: TGCGCCAGCAGCCAAGAGCGTAGCGGGGAGGAGACCCAGTACTTC. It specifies CASSQERSGEETQYF.

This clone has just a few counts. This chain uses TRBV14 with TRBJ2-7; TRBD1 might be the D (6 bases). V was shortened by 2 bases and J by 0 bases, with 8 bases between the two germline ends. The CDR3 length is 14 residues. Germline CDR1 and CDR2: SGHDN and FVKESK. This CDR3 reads CASSQNRDSYEQYF. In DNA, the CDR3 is TGTGCCAGCAGCCAAAACAGGGACTCCTACGAGCAGTACTTC.

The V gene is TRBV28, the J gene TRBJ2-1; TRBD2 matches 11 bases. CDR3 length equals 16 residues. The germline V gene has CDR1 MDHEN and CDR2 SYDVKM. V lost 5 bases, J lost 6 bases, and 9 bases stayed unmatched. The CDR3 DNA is TGTGCCAGCAGTCCTTGGAGGCTAGCGGGAGGCAATGAGCAGTTCTTC. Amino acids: CASSPWRLAGGNEQFF.